Included here is one T cell receptor (beta chain) sequence, with context. Its cognate antigen is unknown. Read coverage stops 3 residues before the CDR3 terminus; the germline J gene supplies the remainder. Trimming at V came to 8 bases and at J to 7 bases, leaving 5 bases not matched to a gene. In germline, CDR1 is KGHSH, CDR2 LQKENI. CDR3 length: 14 residues. This entry comes from a study of T cells in women clearing cervical HPV infection. About the research overall: Donors had HPV16-related CIN3 or worse; 2 had invasive cancer. No precancer developed; the control's incident HPV16 infection cleared within 12 months. Points from the study as a whole: Repertoire richness, not evenness, was significantly elevated in CIN3+ cases versus controls.

This table comes from immunoSEQ multiplex PCR, and its TCRdb copy is limited to in-frame clones, with some not included. The specimen's table records about 30,000 clones. The chain combines TRBV18 with TRBJ2-1; 13 bases fit TRBD2. The receptor's source is a woman aged 18 to 75 with a cervical HPV16 infection that either progressed to CIN3+ or cleared (not recorded which). Sequences were obtained from blood buffy coat. Partial CDR3 DNA: TGTGCCAGCGAACTAGCGGGAGGGCCGAATGAG. Translation: CASELAGGPNE. The CDR3 in its entirety is CASELAGGPNEQFF.